A single sample is the source of the 21 T cell receptor beta chains below, sequenced in a study of cytomegalovirus exposure and HLA in healthy donors. Amplification used 60 Vbeta primers and 13 Jbeta primers. Sequencing used immunoSEQ multiplex PCR; TCRdb keeps in-frame clones, though not all of them. The sample has some 70,000 clones, roughly four fifths seen once. Sequencing was carried out using PBMCs. The receptors were gathered from a human donor in good health.

The V and J genes are TRBV12-5 and TRBJ2-7; 10 nucleotides line up with TRBD2. With 6 bases clipped from V and 5 bases from J, the junction kept 13 bases outside the gene matches. From germline, CDR1 is LGHNT and CDR2 FRNRAP. The CDR3 runs 16 residues. CDR3 sequence (DNA): TGTGCTAGTGGCCCCGGAGGTCTAGCGGGGGAGAACGAGCAGTACTTC. Translation: CASGPGGLAGENEQYF.

V usage is TRBV5-4 and J usage is TRBJ2-3, with TRBD2 matching 10 bases. This CDR3 contains 15 residues. Trimming removed 3 bases from V and 5 bases from J; junction bases left unmatched: 6. Germline CDR1 reads SGHNT; CDR2 reads YYREEE (reference sequence). CDR3 DNA sequence: TGTGCCAGCAGCTCTCAGCGGGGGGGCCAAGATACGCAGTATTTT. Its protein is CASSSQRGGQDTQYF.

The rearrangement uses TRBV7-9 and TRBJ1-5, with unresolved D. The CDR3 totals 12 residues. From germline, CDR1 is SEHNR and CDR2 FQNEAQ (reference sequence). With 3 bases removed from V and 9 bases from J, the gap between germline ends came to 9 bases. The CDR3 here is CASSFSSLPQHF. CDR3 DNA: TGTGCCAGCAGCTTTAGTTCGCTGCCCCAGCATTTT.

V usage is TRBV19 and J usage is TRBJ2-3, with TRBD2 identical over 11 bases. V shed 4 bases, J shed 8 bases, and the junction held 5 bases outside the gene matches. CDR3 length: 14 amino acids. Germline V gene data show CDR1 as LNHDA and CDR2 as SQIVND (reference sequence). The CDR3 sequence: CASSSSGGAVTQYF. CDR3 DNA sequence: TGTGCCAGTAGTAGTAGCGGGGGGGCTGTTACGCAGTATTTT. Full variable domain (remainder filled in from reference TRBV19 and TRBJ2-3): DGGITQSPKYLFRKEGQNVTLSCEQNLNHDAMYWYRQDPGQGLRLIYYSQIVNDFQKGDIAEGYSVSREKKESFPLTVTSAQKNPTAFYLCASSSSGGAVTQYFGPGTRLTVL.

This clone showed up just once. The V and J genes are TRBV28 and TRBJ1-2; the match to TRBD1 covers 9 bases. This CDR3 region has 14 residues. Germline V gene sequence: CDR1 MDHEN, CDR2 SYDVKM. The ends lost 7 bases at V and 3 bases at J; junction bases unmatched: 6. CDR3 loop: CASTEQGAYYGYTF. In DNA, the CDR3 is TGTGCCAGCACTGAACAGGGGGCCTACTATGGCTACACCTTC.

As DNA, the CDR3 is TGTGCCAGCAGCATCGGAGGGTACAGCGTACTCATTCAGTACTTC. This sequence encodes CASSIGGYSVLIQYF. This chain joins TRBV2 and TRBJ2-4; D is perhaps TRBD2 (6 bases). Germline V CDR1 and CDR2: SNHLY, FYNNEI. Trimming stripped 6 bases from V and 9 bases from J, with 21 bases between. The CDR3 loop spans 15 amino acids. Full variable domain (missing parts from reference TRBV2 and TRBJ2-4): EPEVTQTPSHQVTQMGQEVILRCVPISNHLYFYWYRQILGQKVEFLVSFYNNEISEKSEIFDDQFSVERPDGSNFTLKIRSTKLEDSAMYFCASSIGGYSVLIQYFGAGTRLSVL.

The gene calls are TRBV9 and TRBJ2-2; 12 bases are shared with TRBD2. The V gene end was trimmed by 4 bases and the J gene end by 4 bases; junction bases not matched to a gene: 5. CDR1 and CDR2 (germline): SGDLS, YYNGEE. The CDR3 loop spans 16 amino acids. The CDR3 bases are TGTGCCAGCAGCAGTACTAGCGGGGGGACCACCGGGGAGCTGTTTTTT. It is translated as CASSSTSGGTTGELFF.

The chain has TRBV2 and TRBJ2-7; no clear D. V lost 4 bases and J lost 6, with 4 bases in between. The CDR3 sequence is 10 residues long. Per the germline V gene, CDR1 is SNHLY and CDR2 is FYNNEI. The CDR3 coding sequence is TGTGCCAGCAGTGGACTCGAGCAGTACTTC. It is translated as CASSGLEQYF. The whole variable domain, remainder taken from reference TRBV2 and TRBJ2-7, is EPEVTQTPSHQVTQMGQEVILRCVPISNHLYFYWYRQILGQKVEFLVSFYNNEISEKSEIFDDQFSVERPDGSNFTLKIRSTKLEDSAMYFCASSGLEQYFGPGTRLTVT.

The table lists this clone with a count of one. Here the CDR3 reads CASRELAGGQNEQFF. CDR3 nucleotide sequence: TGTGCCAGCAGGGAACTAGCGGGGGGGCAAAATGAGCAGTTCTTC. J is TRBJ2-1 and V is TRBV6-4, with 13 bases fitting TRBD2. V lost 6 bases and J lost 7; bases outside the gene matches: 6. The CDR3 contains 15 residues. Germline V gene sequence: CDR1 MRHNA, CDR2 SNTAGT.

For this clone: One end of the junction varies from germline; a read error may be responsible. The rearrangement joins TRBV7-7 to TRBJ2-1; 8 bases map to TRBD2. The CDR3 is 16 amino acids. Germline V lookup: CDR1 SSHAT, CDR2 FNYEAQ (reference sequence). CDR3 loop: CASSLERGSSYNEQFF. The CDR3, as DNA: TGTGCTAGCAGCTTAGAGCGGGGGAGCTCCTACAATGAGCAGTTCTTC.

The chain combines TRBV29-1 with TRBJ2-2; 7 nucleotides line up with TRBD1. The germline V gene encodes CDR1 SQVTM and CDR2 ANQGSEA. This CDR3 has 14 amino acids. Trimming took 6 bases from V and 2 from J; bases not matched to a gene: 6. The chain's CDR3 is CSVGNRGNTGELFF. As DNA, the CDR3 is TGCAGCGTAGGAAACAGGGGAAACACCGGGGAGCTGTTTTTT.

The rearrangement joins TRBV6-5 to TRBJ1-1, with D perhaps matching TRBD1 (6 bases). CDR3 size: 13 residues. Germline V gives CDR1 MNHEY, CDR2 SVGAGI. Trimming took off 6 bases at V and 1 base at J, with 9 bases between the two ends. DNA of the CDR3: TGTGCCAGCAGACTCAGGGGGAACACTGAAGCTTTCTTT. Its protein is CASRLRGNTEAFF.

The chain recombines TRBV6-1 with TRBJ1-6; TRBD1 matches 9 bases. Looked up from germline, CDR1 is MNHNS and CDR2 is SASEGT. The trim removed 6 bases at V and 7 bases at J, leaving 4 bases unmatched. CDR3 size: 14 residues. This chain's CDR3 is CASRRDRDNSPLHF. The CDR3 DNA reads TGTGCCAGCAGACGGGACAGGGACAATTCACCCCTCCACTTT.

The CDR3 nucleotides read TGCGCCAGCAGCTTGGCGCAGCTAGCGGGGGCTTACAATGAGCAGTTCTTC. It codes for CASSLAQLAGAYNEQFF. This chain joins TRBV5-1 and TRBJ2-1; 10 bases fit TRBD2. The V segment lost 0 bases and the J segment 4 bases; nucleotides outside the gene matches: 7. The germline CDR1 and CDR2 sequences are SGHRS and YFSETQ. This CDR3 spans 17 amino acids.

This rearrangement joins TRBV30 to TRBJ1-1; tentative D call: TRBD1 (6 bases). V was shortened by 3 bases and J by 10 bases, with 18 bases between the two germline ends. Germline CDR1 is GTSNPN and CDR2 is SVGIG (reference sequence). The CDR3 loop spans 13 amino acids. The CDR3 loop is CAWSDTGPGSAFF. CDR3 nucleotide sequence: TGTGCCTGGAGCGATACAGGGCCCGGGTCAGCTTTCTTT.

This rearrangement joins TRBV13 to TRBJ2-7, with no clear D. The germline V and J ends were trimmed by 3 bases and 0 bases, with 3 bases remaining between them. The CDR3 is 12 amino acids. Germline V gene lookup returns CDR1 PRHDT and CDR2 FYEKMQ (reference sequence). The CDR3 sequence is CASSFSSYEQYF. The CDR3 nucleotides read TGTGCCAGCAGCTTCTCCTCCTACGAGCAGTACTTC.

This rearrangement joins TRBV7-3 to TRBJ2-5, with 8 bases identical to TRBD1. V lost 4 bases and J lost 4; bases outside the gene matches: 2. This CDR3 is 13 amino acids long. Looked up from germline, CDR1 is SGHTA and CDR2 is FQGTGA. CDR3 in DNA: TGTGCCAGCAGCTCGCAGGGGGCAGAGACCCAGTACTTC. Protein product: CASSSQGAETQYF.

The chain carries TRBV28 and TRBJ1-4; D is unclear. The CDR3 sequence is 14 residues long. V dropped 6 bases and J dropped 7 bases, with 15 bases sitting between them. Per the germline V gene, CDR1 is MDHEN and CDR2 is SYDVKM. The CDR3 coding sequence is TGTGCCAGCAGCCGTTCAGTGGGAGGTGAAAAACTGTTTTTT. Its protein product is CASSRSVGGEKLFF.

The V call is TRBV28, the J call TRBJ1-5, with 9 bases fitting TRBD1. This CDR3 has 15 amino acids. V shed 5 bases, J shed 4 bases, and the junction held 6 bases outside the gene matches. Germline assignment: CDR1 MDHEN and CDR2 SYDVKM. For the CDR3, the DNA is TGTGCCAGCAGTACCGTGACAGGGGGAAATCAGCCCCAGCATTTT. Translating it yields CASSTVTGGNQPQHF.

This clone was seen a handful of times. The chain is built from TRBV15 and TRBJ2-1; D is unresolved. The CDR3 totals 14 residues. Germline V CDR1 and CDR2: LNHNV, YYDKDF (reference sequence). Trimming removed 0 bases at V and 5 bases at J, with 8 bases between. CDR3 loop: CATSRDYSNNEQFF. The CDR3 bases are TGTGCCACCAGCAGAGATTACAGTAACAATGAGCAGTTCTTC. The full variable domain, in which reference TRBV15 and TRBJ2-1 provide the parts outside the CDR3, is DAMVIQNPRYQVTQFGKPVTLSCSQTLNHNVMYWYQQKSSQAPKLLFHYYDKDFNNEADTPDNFQSRRPNTSFCFLDIRSPGLGDTAMYLCATSRDYSNNEQFFGPGTRLTVL.

V is TRBV9 and J is TRBJ1-4, with unresolved D. Germline CDR1 SGDLS, CDR2 YYNGEE. V dropped 4 bases and J dropped 0 bases, with 10 bases sitting between them. This CDR3 spans 15 amino acids. The CDR3 region is CASSPRVATNEKLFF. DNA of the CDR3: TGTGCCAGCAGCCCCCGCGTTGCAACTAATGAAAAACTGTTTTTT.